These 27 T cell receptor beta chains originate from one sample sequenced in a study of T cell responses to AZD1222 COVID-19 vaccine. Clones were read by immunoSEQ multiplex PCR, and TCRdb kept only the in-frame ones, dropping some. The table records tens of thousands of clones, around 91% of them present only once. Sequencing used peripheral blood, obtained on day 0 of MenACWY control vaccination. The receptors were gathered from an adult in good health.

In DNA, the CDR3 is TGTGCCAGCAGCTTAGCCGGACTAGCGGAGAACACCGGGGAGCTGTTTTTT. Protein sequence: CASSLAGLAENTGELFF. The chain links TRBV7-9 to TRBJ2-2; 10 bases align to TRBD2. The length of the CDR3 is 17 residues. The ends lost 0 bases at V and 1 base at J; junction bases unmatched: 2. The V gene's germline CDR1 is SEHNR and CDR2 FQNEAQ (reference sequence).

The table lists this clone with a count of one. This chain uses TRBV4-1 with TRBJ2-3, with no clear D. The CDR3 has 12 amino acids. Per the germline V gene, CDR1 is MGHRA and CDR2 is YSYEKL. V was shortened by 0 bases and J by 8 bases, with 6 bases between the two germline ends. DNA for the CDR3: TGCGCCAGCAGCCAAGACGAAGGTACGCAGTATTTT. Protein product: CASSQDEGTQYF.

V is TRBV29-1 and J is TRBJ2-7; TRBD2 is a possible D gene (6 bases). V was cut by 4 bases and J by 0 bases, with 13 bases left in between. The germline CDR1 and CDR2 sequences are SQVTM and ANQGSEA. The CDR3 is 14 residues long. CDR3 bases: TGCAGCGTTGCAAGTATGGGGGGCTCCTACGAGCAGTACTTC. It is translated as CSVASMGGSYEQYF.

This chain joins TRBV7-6 and TRBJ1-3; TRBD1 matches 8 bases. This CDR3 is 14 amino acids long. CDR1 and CDR2 (germline): SGHVS, FNYEAQ. After removal of 3 bases from V and 3 bases from J, the junction contained 1 base not matched to a gene. The chain's CDR3 is CASSLGQVGNTIYF. CDR3 nucleotide sequence: TGTGCCAGCAGCTTGGGACAGGTTGGAAACACCATATATTTT. Full variable domain (outside the CDR3, taken from reference TRBV7-6 and TRBJ1-3): GAGVSQSPRYKVTKRGQDVALRCDPISGHVSLYWYRQALGQGPEFLTYFNYEAQQDKSGLPNDRFSAERPEGSISTLTIQRTEQRDSAMYRCASSLGQVGNTIYFGEGSWLTVV.

The CDR3 nucleotides read TGTGCCAGCACCCTAGGACAGCAGCAGTTCTTC. It translates to CASTLGQQQFF. This chain joins TRBV28 and TRBJ2-1, with D possibly TRBD1 on 6 matching bases. The CDR3 spans 11 residues. Per the germline V gene, CDR1 is MDHEN and CDR2 is SYDVKM. Trimming removed 7 bases from V and 11 bases from J, with 12 bases in between.

The rearrangement links TRBV5-8 to TRBJ1-4, with a possible D match to TRBD1 (5 bases). In germline, CDR1 is SGHTS, CDR2 YDEGEE. V lost 4 bases to trimming and J lost 7 bases, with 14 bases between them. The CDR3 has 14 residues. The CDR3 sequence is CASSRGLFGEKLFF. The CDR3 bases are TGTGCCAGCAGCCGGGGGTTGTTTGGTGAAAAACTGTTTTTT.

This chain uses TRBV7-9 with TRBJ2-1, with D possibly matching TRBD2 (5 bases). V dropped 1 base and J dropped 3 bases, with 10 bases sitting between them. The CDR3 runs 15 residues. Looked up from germline, CDR1 is SEHNR and CDR2 is FQNEAQ (reference sequence). In DNA form, the CDR3 reads TGTGCCAGCAGCTTAGGAGAGGGTCTCTACAATGAGCAGTTCTTC. It specifies CASSLGEGLYNEQFF. Full variable domain (missing parts from reference TRBV7-9 and TRBJ2-1): DTGVSQNPRHKITKRGQNVTFRCDPISEHNRLYWYRQTLGQGPEFLTYFQNEAQLEKSRLLSDRFSAERPKGSFSTLEIQRTEQGDSAMYLCASSLGEGLYNEQFFGPGTRLTVL.

The chain links TRBV2 to TRBJ2-3; D not resolved. The CDR3 consists of 14 residues. Germline V gene sequence: CDR1 SNHLY, CDR2 FYNNEI. The V end was cut by 2 bases, the J end by 2 bases, with 8 bases between. CDR3 bases: TGTGCCAGCAGTGAAATAAGCGTCACAGATACGCAGTATTTT. This encodes CASSEISVTDTQYF. The full variable domain, with the rest looked up from reference TRBV2 and TRBJ2-3, is EPEVTQTPSHQVTQMGQEVILRCVPISNHLYFYWYRQILGQKVEFLVSFYNNEISEKSEIFDDQFSVERPDGSNFTLKIRSTKLEDSAMYFCASSEISVTDTQYFGPGTRLTVL.

This chain uses TRBV7-9 with TRBJ1-4; D gene unclear. Trimming stripped 5 bases from V and 14 bases from J, with 21 bases between. Germline-derived CDR1 and CDR2 are SEHNR and FQNEAQ (reference sequence). The CDR3 is 14 residues long. The CDR3 region is CASSQRAENELLFF. In DNA form, the CDR3 reads TGTGCCAGCAGCCAAAGGGCGGAGAATGAATTGCTGTTTTTT.

The V call is TRBV6-5, the J call TRBJ1-6; possibly TRBD1 for D (6 bases). The germline V gene encodes CDR1 MNHEY and CDR2 SVGAGI. The CDR3 totals 15 residues. Trimming removed 6 bases from V and 7 bases from J, with 16 bases in between. CDR3 protein: CASSLMDRANSPLHF. The CDR3 nucleotides read TGTGCCAGCAGCCTTATGGACAGAGCCAATTCACCCCTCCACTTT.

The chain has TRBV18 and TRBJ2-1; a possible D gene is TRBD2 (6 bases). The CDR3 loop spans 13 amino acids. Germline CDR1 is KGHSH and CDR2 is LQKENI. The ends were cut back, 3 bases at V and 8 bases at J, with 11 bases in the middle. This CDR3 reads CASSPLGRDEQFF. In DNA form, the CDR3 reads TGTGCCAGCTCACCCCTCGGGAGAGATGAGCAGTTCTTC.

V and J are TRBV19 and TRBJ1-1, with D tentatively TRBD1 (6 bases). Germline CDR1 and CDR2: LNHDA and SQIVND (reference sequence). The V and J ends lost 4 bases and 7 bases respectively, with 19 bases between them. This CDR3 comprises 15 residues. The CDR3 bases are TGTGCCAGTAGTACAGCCGGGACAACTGGTATTGAAGCTTTCTTT. It yields the protein CASSTAGTTGIEAFF. The whole variable domain, remainder taken from reference TRBV19 and TRBJ1-1, is DGGITQSPKYLFRKEGQNVTLSCEQNLNHDAMYWYRQDPGQGLRLIYYSQIVNDFQKGDIAEGYSVSREKKESFPLTVTSAQKNPTAFYLCASSTAGTTGIEAFFGQGTRLTVV.

The rearrangement links TRBV2 to TRBJ2-3; D might be TRBD1 (6 bases). Germline V gene data show CDR1 as SNHLY and CDR2 as FYNNEI. There are 17 residues in the CDR3. Trimming cost V 0 bases and J 2 bases, with 15 bases left between them. The CDR3 is CASSEAGDRPDTDTQYF. In nucleotides, the CDR3 is TGTGCCAGCAGTGAAGCGGGTGACAGGCCCGACACAGATACGCAGTATTTT.

The chain has TRBV11-3 and TRBJ2-1, with D tentatively TRBD1 or TRBD2 (6 bases each). The CDR3 covers 15 residues. The V end was cut by 5 bases, the J end by 5 bases, with 16 bases between. The germline gives CDR1 SGHNT, CDR2 YENEEA. CDR3 protein: CASSPRGVLHNEQFF. DNA of the CDR3: TGTGCCAGCAGCCCGAGGGGGGTCCTCCACAATGAGCAGTTCTTC.

V and J are TRBV3-1 (or the pseudogene TRBV3-2) and TRBJ2-3; TRBD2 agrees at 15 bases. V shed 6 bases and J 4 bases; nucleotides not matched to a gene: 5. Germline lookup yields CDR1 LGHDT and CDR2 YNNKEL (reference sequence). There are 16 residues in the CDR3. This CDR3 is CASRLGTSGRSDTQYF. CDR3 in DNA: TGTGCCAGCAGATTAGGGACTAGCGGGAGGTCAGATACGCAGTATTTT.

V is TRBV7-3 and J is TRBJ2-3; D unclear. The CDR3 has 15 residues. V shed 3 bases and J shed 1 base, with 11 bases lying between them. Per germline, CDR1 SGHTA and CDR2 FQGTGA. For the CDR3, the DNA is TGTGCCAGCAGCTTGGGGATTGATGGCACAGATACGCAGTATTTT. It specifies CASSLGIDGTDTQYF. Using reference TRBV7-3 and TRBJ2-3 for the parts outside the CDR3, the full variable domain is GAGVSQTPSNKVTEKGKYVELRCDPISGHTALYWYRQSLGQGPEFLIYFQGTGAADDSGLPNDRFFAVRPEGSVSTLKIQRTERGDSAVYLCASSLGIDGTDTQYFGPGTRLTVL.

The chain carries TRBV5-4 and TRBJ1-6, with 8 bases lining up with TRBD1. Germline assignment: CDR1 SGHNT and CDR2 YYREEE (reference sequence). The CDR3 is 14 amino acids. Losses at the gene ends were 3 bases for V and 10 bases for J; bases not matched to a gene: 6. Here the CDR3 DNA reads TGTGCCAGCAGCTCGGACAGGGTCGGATCACCCCTCCACTTT. Protein sequence: CASSSDRVGSPLHF.

The chain recombines TRBV11-3 with TRBJ1-1, with D hard to call. V lost 1 base, J lost 1 base, and 4 bases lay in between. The CDR3 runs 13 residues. Germline V CDR1 and CDR2: SGHNT, YENEEA. In nucleotides, the CDR3 is TGTGCCAGCAGCTTAGTGGCGAACACTGAAGCTTTCTTT. It translates to CASSLVANTEAFF. The variable domain in full, completed from reference TRBV11-3 and TRBJ1-1, reads EAGVVQSPRYKIIEKKQPVAFWCNPISGHNTLYWYLQNLGQGPELLIRYENEEAVDDSQLPKDRFSAERLKGVDSTLKIQPAELGDSAVYLCASSLVANTEAFFGQGTRLTVV.

The chain joins TRBV27 to TRBJ1-6; perhaps TRBD1 as D (5 bases). The CDR3 sequence is 14 residues long. V lost 8 bases to trimming and J lost 4 bases, with 12 bases between them. Germline values: CDR1 MNHEY, CDR2 SMNVEV (reference sequence). Written as DNA, the CDR3 is TGTGCCAGCTCCCCCGACAGTTATAATTCACCCCTCCACTTT. This codes for CASSPDSYNSPLHF.

This clone is a singleton in its sample. The chain couples TRBV29-1 to TRBJ2-1; 9 bases are a match to TRBD1. The germline V gene has CDR1 SQVTM and CDR2 ANQGSEA. V shed 6 bases, J shed 6 bases, and the junction held 9 bases outside the gene matches. The CDR3 runs 14 residues. The CDR3: CSVHLGTGSNEQFF. In DNA, the CDR3 is TGCAGCGTCCACCTCGGGACAGGGTCCAATGAGCAGTTCTTC.

The chain recombines TRBV28 with TRBJ1-2, with 7 bases that match TRBD1. The germline V gene has CDR1 MDHEN and CDR2 SYDVKM. The CDR3 has 16 residues. V lost 2 bases, J lost 2 bases, and 8 bases stayed unmatched. The CDR3 is CASSLATGIINYGYTF. In DNA, the CDR3 is TGTGCCAGCAGTTTAGCGACAGGGATAATAAACTATGGCTACACCTTC.

This clone showed up just a few times. The chain recombines TRBV18 with TRBJ2-1, with D possibly TRBD2 on 6 matching bases. Germline values: CDR1 KGHSH, CDR2 LQKENI. Trimming stripped 3 bases from V and 6 bases from J, with 9 bases between. This CDR3 is 13 amino acids long. The CDR3 sequence is CASSPLGGNEQFF. The CDR3 DNA is TGTGCCAGCTCACCCCTGGGAGGCAATGAGCAGTTCTTC.

The chain links TRBV4-1 to TRBJ2-2; D is unclear. Germline V gene data show CDR1 as MGHRA and CDR2 as YSYEKL. The V gene lost 0 bases and the J gene lost 6 bases, with 8 bases spanning the gap. This CDR3 contains 14 residues. CDR3 loop: CASSQDSGPGELFF. CDR3 DNA: TGCGCCAGCAGCCAAGATTCGGGCCCCGGGGAGCTGTTTTTT.

The chain is built from TRBV4-2 and TRBJ1-6, with TRBD1 matching over 11 bases. The J segment lost 8 bases and the V segment lost 5 bases, leaving 8 bases of the junction unmatched. This CDR3 spans 16 amino acids. Germline V gene data show CDR1 as LGHNA and CDR2 as YNFKEQ. CDR3 in DNA: TGTGCCAGCAGCACCCGGACAGGGGGCTTAGATTCACCCCTCCACTTT. It specifies CASSTRTGGLDSPLHF.

The chain links TRBV10-1 to TRBJ1-4, with unresolved D. This CDR3 has 13 amino acids. Trimming pared 2 bases from V and 5 bases from J, leaving 6 bases between. The germline gives CDR1 WNHNN, CDR2 SYGVQD (reference sequence). CDR3 nucleotide sequence: TGCGCCAGCAGTGAGGCCGGGAATGAAAAACTGTTTTTT. Translated: CASSEAGNEKLFF.

The V gene is TRBV28, the J gene TRBJ1-6, with D unresolved. V was cut by 6 bases and J by 6 bases, with 15 bases left in between. The CDR3 is 15 amino acids. Germline V gene sequence: CDR1 MDHEN, CDR2 SYDVKM. This chain's CDR3 is CASRLSGGSNSPLHF. The CDR3 DNA reads TGTGCCAGCAGATTAAGTGGCGGGTCTAATTCACCCCTCCACTTT.

The chain is built from TRBV3-1 (or the pseudogene TRBV3-2) and TRBJ1-2; a possible D gene is TRBD1 (5 bases). Germline lookup yields CDR1 LGHDT and CDR2 YNNKEL (reference sequence). Trimming removed 6 bases at V and 4 bases at J, with 15 bases between. The CDR3 runs 14 residues. This chain's CDR3 is CASRTEAGSYGYTF. DNA of the CDR3: TGTGCCAGCAGGACTGAGGCAGGGTCCTATGGCTACACCTTC.